The source of this T cell receptor (beta chain) is a study of shared clonotypes between healthy human individuals. Findings and limits, study-wide: The generation probabilities recorded for non-shared clonotypes fell below those of clonotypes shared by all four donors.

Per germline, CDR1 ENHRY and CDR2 SYGVKD. With 3 bases removed from V and 0 bases from J, the gap between germline ends came to 8 bases. This CDR3 has 15 residues. A remark on this clone: As yet, its antigen is unknown.

Clones were sequenced by immunoSEQ multiplex PCR, and TCRdb holds only the in-frame ones, with some missing. This table has some 2.3 million clones, more than 85% appearing once. The chain employs TRBV10-3 and TRBJ1-4; D is ambiguous. The sample taken for sequencing was naive CD4+ T cells from PBMCs. Subset specified: CD45RA+ positively selected. The sequence was obtained from a man aged 18-30 years in good health. Some clones in this sample may be carry-over from other donors' samples. In nucleotides, the CDR3 is TGTGCCATCAGTGATTTCTATGCAACTAATGAAAAACTGTTTTTT. This translates into CAISDFYATNEKLFF.